The 25 T cell receptor beta chains presented below share a single source sample, sequenced in a study of early T cells in non-severe SARS-CoV-2 infection. MiXCR, applied by TCRdb to the 5' RACE reads, yields one record per CDR3 protein. The table has about 61,000 distinct CDR3 sequences, approximately 12% seen once. The input for sequencing was whole blood, taken at baseline. The receptors were gathered from an adult who was a healthcare worker with PCR-confirmed SARS-CoV-2 infection or an uninfected control (not recorded which). The donor label of this sample is uncertain.

The chain carries TRBV12-3 or TRBV12-4 and TRBJ2-2, with TRBD2 matching 15 bases. J was trimmed by 1 base and V by 3 bases; bases with no gene match: 3. This CDR3 is 18 amino acids long. Written as DNA, the CDR3 is TGTGCCAGCAGTTTGGGACTAGCGGGGGGCCGGAACACCGGGGAGCTGTTTTTT. Translating gives CASSLGLAGGRNTGELFF.

This clonotype has more than one count but fewer than ten. CDR3 in DNA: TGTGCCAGCAGCTCGACCGGGACAGGGGGAGGGGAGCTGTTTTTT. This encodes CASSSTGTGGGELFF. This chain uses TRBV11-2 with TRBJ2-2, with TRBD1 matching over 11 bases. Losses at the gene ends were 4 bases for V and 8 bases for J; bases not matched to a gene: 6. The CDR3 is 15 amino acids. Germline V gives CDR1 SGHAT, CDR2 FQNNGV. The variable domain in full, with the rest retrieved from reference TRBV11-2 and TRBJ2-2, is EAGVAQSPRYKIIEKRQSVAFWCNPISGHATLYWYQQILGQGPKLLIQFQNNGVVDDSQLPKDRFSAERLKGVDSTLKIQPAKLEDSAVYLCASSSTGTGGGELFFGEGSRLTVL.

The J gene is TRBJ1-5, the V gene TRBV5-1, with 7 nucleotides matching TRBD1. The CDR3 runs 16 residues. V trimming: 4 bases; J trimming: 0 bases; junction bases outside the gene matches: 7. CDR1 is SGHRS, CDR2 YFSETQ, per germline. The CDR3 nucleotides are TGCGCCAGCAGCCGAGGGGGCCCCTATAGCAATCAGCCCCAGCATTTT. This gives the protein CASSRGGPYSNQPQHF.

The chain is built from TRBV7-9 and TRBJ1-3; D remains ambiguous. CDR3 size: 15 residues. Trimming shortened V by 5 bases and J by 9 bases, and 20 bases separated the two germline ends. Germline-derived CDR1 and CDR2 are SEHNR and FQNEAQ (reference sequence). In DNA, the CDR3 is TGTGCCAGCAGCCCACTCGAAGAGGACTGGGCCACCATATATTTT. It translates to CASSPLEEDWATIYF. The full variable domain, in which reference TRBV7-9 and TRBJ1-3 provide the parts outside the CDR3, is DTGVSQNPRHKITKRGQNVTFRCDPISEHNRLYWYRQTLGQGPEFLTYFQNEAQLEKSRLLSDRFSAERPKGSFSTLEIQRTEQGDSAMYLCASSPLEEDWATIYFGEGSWLTVV.

This chain connects TRBV12-3 or TRBV12-4 to TRBJ1-1; D possibly corresponds to TRBD1 (6 bases). V dropped 6 bases and J dropped 2 bases, with 16 bases sitting between them. This CDR3 spans 15 amino acids. CDR3 sequence (DNA): TGTGCCAGCAGCCCTTTCCGGACAGAAAACACTGAAGCTTTCTTT. Translation: CASSPFRTENTEAFF.

In DNA, the CDR3 is TGTGCCAGCACCAGGACAGGGGAGGCCTATGGCTACACCTTC. Its translation is CASTRTGEAYGYTF. The chain has TRBV12-3 or TRBV12-4 and TRBJ1-2; 9 bases are shared with TRBD1. This CDR3 region has 14 residues. With 7 bases clipped from V and 4 bases from J, the junction kept 7 bases outside the gene matches.

The rearrangement uses TRBV7-9 and TRBJ1-1; D might be TRBD1 (6 bases). CDR3 length: 14 residues. The germline gives CDR1 SEHNR, CDR2 FQNEAQ (reference sequence). Trimming took off 3 bases at V and 0 bases at J, with 8 bases between the two ends. The DNA of the CDR3 is TGTGCCAGCAGCTTCGGACAGCTGAACACTGAAGCTTTCTTT. This sequence encodes CASSFGQLNTEAFF.

This clonotype was seen only a few times. The V gene is TRBV6-1, the J gene TRBJ1-4, with TRBD1 matching 10 bases. The V segment lost 6 bases and the J segment 7 bases; nucleotides outside the gene matches: 5. Germline CDR1 is MNHNS and CDR2 is SASEGT. The CDR3 length is 14 residues. In nucleotides, the CDR3 is TGTGCCAGCAGAAAAGGACAGGGGGTTGAAAAACTGTTTTTT. It specifies CASRKGQGVEKLFF.

This rearrangement joins TRBV6-5 to TRBJ2-5; D unresolved. V dropped 7 bases and J dropped 5 bases, with 20 bases sitting between them. CDR1 is MNHEY and CDR2 is SVGAGI in the germline V gene. CDR3 length equals 15 residues. The CDR3 spells CASTPDGSRIETQYF. The CDR3 region has the DNA TGTGCCAGCACCCCGGACGGTAGCAGGATTGAGACCCAGTACTTC.

The J gene is TRBJ1-1, the V gene TRBV10-3; TRBD1 agrees at 8 bases. The CDR3 extends over 13 amino acids. J lost 7 bases, V lost 7 bases, and 8 bases had no gene match. CDR1 is ENHRY and CDR2 is SYGVKD in the germline V gene. CDR3 coding DNA: TGTGCCATCACACAGACAGGGGCTGGTGAAGCTTTCTTT. It codes for CAITQTGAGEAFF.

This clonotype was recorded at least ten times. The rearrangement links TRBV7-2 to TRBJ2-2; the D gene could be TRBD1 or TRBD2 (5 bases each). This CDR3 region has 15 residues. Germline assignment: CDR1 SGHTA and CDR2 FQGNSA. V was trimmed by 4 bases and J by 4 bases, leaving 13 bases between them. The CDR3 sequence is CASSSLPGPTGELFF. In DNA form, the CDR3 reads TGTGCCAGCAGCTCCCTCCCGGGACCCACCGGGGAGCTGTTTTTT.

This clonotype showed up just a few times. V usage is TRBV5-6 and J usage is TRBJ1-5; D may be TRBD1 (6 bases). V dropped 4 bases and J dropped 0 bases, with 11 bases sitting between them. The germline V gene encodes CDR1 SGHDT and CDR2 YYEEEE. The CDR3 totals 15 residues. In nucleotides, the CDR3 is TGTGCCAGCAGCGGTCAAGGGGGTAGCAATCAGCCCCAGCATTTT. It codes for CASSGQGGSNQPQHF.

The chain is built from TRBV28 and TRBJ1-2; tentative D call: TRBD1 (6 bases). The V gene lost 9 bases and the J gene lost 3 bases, with 17 bases spanning the gap. In germline, CDR1 is MDHEN, CDR2 SYDVKM. The CDR3 has 14 amino acids. Here the CDR3 reads CASKNADSYYGYTF. The CDR3 nucleotides are TGTGCCAGTAAGAACGCGGACAGTTACTATGGCTACACCTTC.

The sample holds a few counts of this clonotype. The gene calls are TRBV6-1 and TRBJ2-2; possible D gene TRBD1, 5 bases. The germline CDR1 and CDR2 sequences are MNHNS and SASEGT. This CDR3 has 17 residues. The V gene lost 0 bases and the J gene lost 5 bases, with 16 bases spanning the gap. CDR3 in amino acids: CASSEALTALVTGELFF. CDR3 DNA sequence: TGTGCCAGCAGTGAAGCATTGACAGCGCTAGTGACCGGGGAGCTGTTTTTT.

This clonotype occurred a few times. The V gene is TRBV12-3 or TRBV12-4, the J gene TRBJ2-2; possibly TRBD2 for D (6 bases). Trimming left V 4 bases short and J 13 bases short, with 13 bases between. CDR3 length: 12 residues. Here the CDR3 reads CASSSTQGGLFF. The DNA for the CDR3 is TGTGCCAGCAGTTCCACGCAGGGAGGGCTGTTTTTT.

The chain carries TRBV11-2 and TRBJ2-1; D remains unclear. The germline V and J ends were trimmed by 8 bases and 7 bases, with 12 bases remaining between them. There are 12 residues in the CDR3. Per the germline V gene, CDR1 is SGHAT and CDR2 is FQNNGV. The CDR3 region is CASLSQTNEQFF. In nucleotides, the CDR3 is TGTGCCAGCCTGAGTCAGACTAATGAGCAGTTCTTC.

V usage is TRBV11-2 and J usage is TRBJ1-2; 9 positions match TRBD1. This CDR3 has 15 amino acids. V was clipped by 5 bases and J by 4 bases; unmatched bases: 8. CDR1 and CDR2 (germline): SGHAT, FQNNGV. CDR3 amino acids: CASSIAGQGSYGYTF. CDR3 bases: TGTGCCAGCAGCATCGCAGGACAGGGGTCCTATGGCTACACCTTC.

The chain recombines TRBV15 with TRBJ2-1, with D unresolved. The CDR3 has 13 residues. The V end lost 0 bases, the J end lost 12 bases, and 12 bases lay between the germline ends. Germline CDR1 reads LNHNV; CDR2 reads YYDKDF (reference sequence). CDR3 loop: CATSREAYVRQFF. The CDR3 nucleotides read TGTGCCACCAGCAGAGAGGCGTATGTAAGGCAGTTCTTC.

This clonotype was counted a few times. The V gene is TRBV14, the J gene TRBJ2-3, with TRBD2 matching over 12 bases. V shed 0 bases, J shed 8 bases, and the junction held 12 bases outside the gene matches. Germline loops: CDR1 SGHDN, CDR2 FVKESK. The CDR3 spans 18 residues. In DNA, the CDR3 is TGTGCCAGCAGCCAAGAGGTTTTCGGACTAGCGGGGAAGGGTACGCAGTATTTT. It translates to CASSQEVFGLAGKGTQYF.

This clonotype was seen at least ten times. The V call is TRBV11-2, the J call TRBJ2-2, with 10 bases matching TRBD2. Looked up from germline, CDR1 is SGHAT and CDR2 is FQNNGV. After removal of 5 bases from V and 0 bases from J, the junction contained 9 bases not matched to a gene. This CDR3 is built from 18 residues. The CDR3 region has the DNA TGTGCCAGCAGCCTACGGACTAGCGGCGTTACGAACACCGGGGAGCTGTTTTTT. Encoded protein: CASSLRTSGVTNTGELFF.

There are many counts of this clonotype. This chain links TRBV7-8 with TRBJ2-2; D may be TRBD1 or TRBD2 (6 bases each). Germline CDR1 is SGHVS and CDR2 is FQNEAQ. The CDR3 extends over 16 amino acids. Trimming cost V 5 bases and J 0 bases, with 13 bases left between them. The CDR3 coding sequence is TGTGCCAGCAGCCGTCGGGGGCACGCGAACACCGGGGAGCTGTTTTTT. Translated: CASSRRGHANTGELFF.

CDR3 DNA sequence: TGTGCCAGCAGCTTAGTAAACGGTCCGGAGACCCAGTACTTC. Translating gives CASSLVNGPETQYF. J is TRBJ2-5 and V is TRBV7-2; D remains unclear. Germline-derived CDR1 and CDR2 are SGHTA and FQGNSA. This CDR3 has 14 amino acids. The V end was cut by 1 base, the J end by 5 bases, with 11 bases between.

This chain uses TRBV28 with TRBJ2-6, with 7 bases identical to TRBD1. The J segment lost 2 bases and the V segment lost 10 bases, leaving 5 bases of the junction unmatched. Looked up from germline, CDR1 is MDHEN and CDR2 is SYDVKM. The CDR3 runs 14 residues. The CDR3 sequence: CATRDRAGANVLTF. The CDR3, as DNA: TGTGCCACCAGAGACAGGGCTGGGGCCAACGTCCTGACTTTC.

This clonotype was seen only a few times. This chain joins TRBV20-1 and TRBJ2-1; 10 bases map to TRBD2. The CDR3 consists of 14 residues. J gave up 6 bases and V 4 bases, and 6 bases lay outside the gene matches. CDR1 is DFQATT and CDR2 is SNEGSKA in the germline V gene (reference sequence). The CDR3 coding sequence is TGCAGTGCTACCCTAGCGGGGGCCATCAATGAGCAGTTCTTC. It specifies CSATLAGAINEQFF.

The rearrangement joins TRBV4-1 to TRBJ2-2; TRBD1 agrees at 7 bases. Germline V gene sequence: CDR1 MGHRA, CDR2 YSYEKL. CDR3 length: 18 amino acids. With V trimmed by 0 bases and J by 4 bases, 11 bases remained unmatched. CDR3 nucleotides: TGCGCCAGCAGCCAAGAAATTTCCGGGACAGAGGGCACCGGGGAGCTGTTTTTT. It translates to CASSQEISGTEGTGELFF.